Each of the 14 T cell receptor beta chains below was sequenced from the same sample in a study of human T cells and chemical hapten exposure. TCRdb recomputed calls from the RACE reads with MiXCR, one row per CDR3 protein. The data show about 260,000 distinct CDR3 sequences, with 8.6% seen just once and over 2% held by the top ten. Time point indicated: pre-sensitization, week 0. Treatment denoted: therapeutic diphenylcyclopropenone sensitization with weekly scalp DPC. Sample: whole blood, taken in connection with sensitization to the hapten diphenylcyclopropenone (DPC). These receptors all come from a woman in her thirties or forties with alopecia areata. Some clones in this sample may be carry-over from other donors' samples.

This clonotype was counted only a few times. The chain is built from TRBV20-1 and TRBJ2-7; possible D gene TRBD2, 7 bases. The V gene lost 5 bases and the J gene lost 11 bases, with 19 bases spanning the gap. The CDR3 is 12 amino acids. Germline V gene sequence: CDR1 DFQATT, CDR2 SNEGSKA (reference sequence). The DNA of the CDR3 is TGCAGTGCTTCCCGGGGAGGGGGGGAGGAGTACTTC. Protein sequence: CSASRGGGEEYF.

The rearrangement joins TRBV29-1 to TRBJ2-2; 8 nucleotides match TRBD1. The CDR3 consists of 13 residues. From germline, CDR1 is SQVTM and CDR2 ANQGSEA. Losses at the gene ends were 7 bases for V and 1 base for J; bases not matched to a gene: 2. The CDR3 loop is CSAGQGNTGELFF. CDR3 DNA: TGCAGCGCAGGACAGGGGAACACCGGGGAGCTGTTTTTT.

The chain couples TRBV11-1 to TRBJ2-1; 7 bases align to TRBD2. CDR1 and CDR2 (germline): SGHAT, FQDESV (reference sequence). With 8 bases clipped from V and 6 bases from J, the junction kept 10 bases outside the gene matches. The CDR3 runs to 14 residues. DNA of the CDR3: TGTGCCAGCGGATCGCGGGAGATCGGCAATGAGCAGTTCTTC. This sequence encodes CASGSREIGNEQFF.

V usage is TRBV28 and J usage is TRBJ1-6; the match to TRBD1 covers 7 bases. The CDR3 has 15 residues. Germline CDR1 and CDR2: MDHEN and SYDVKM. The V segment lost 7 bases and the J segment 8 bases; nucleotides outside the gene matches: 11. In DNA, the CDR3 is TGTGCCAGCATTTATTCCGACAGGGACGATTCACCCCTCCACTTT. The encoded protein is CASIYSDRDDSPLHF.

V is TRBV7-3 and J is TRBJ2-2, with a possible D match to TRBD1 (6 bases). Germline assignment: CDR1 SGHTA and CDR2 FQGTGA. Between the trimmed V and J ends, which lost 1 base and 8 bases, there was a span of 14 bases. This CDR3 spans 15 amino acids. The CDR3 region is CASSLMGAEGGELFF. The CDR3, as DNA: TGTGCCAGCAGCTTAATGGGGGCGGAAGGAGGGGAGCTGTTTTTT. The full variable domain, its missing parts supplied by reference TRBV7-3 and TRBJ2-2, is GAGVSQTPSNKVTEKGKYVELRCDPISGHTALYWYRQSLGQGPEFLIYFQGTGAADDSGLPNDRFFAVRPEGSVSTLKIQRTERGDSAVYLCASSLMGAEGGELFFGEGSRLTVL.

A word on this clonotype: At one boundary the junction diverges from the germline segment, which might be a read error. V gene TRBV12-3 or TRBV12-4 combines with J gene TRBJ2-1, with TRBD2 matching over 7 bases. The CDR3 has 15 amino acids. The CDR3 here is CASSKGLDLYNEHFF. In DNA, the CDR3 is TGTGCCAGCAGCAAAGGACTAGACCTCTACAATGAGCACTTCTTC.

This clonotype was counted between two and nine times. The chain uses TRBV5-6 and TRBJ2-1; D is uncertain. Germline V gene data show CDR1 as SGHDT and CDR2 as YYEEEE. The V gene lost 5 bases and the J gene lost 9 bases, with 9 bases spanning the gap. The CDR3 has 11 amino acids. The CDR3 here is CASRTSGEQFF. The CDR3 DNA follows: TGTGCCAGCAGGACATCCGGTGAGCAGTTCTTC.

This chain connects TRBV28 to TRBJ1-1, with TRBD1 as a possible D gene (5 bases). The CDR3 loop spans 13 amino acids. Germline CDR1 is MDHEN and CDR2 is SYDVKM. With 6 bases removed from V and 2 bases from J, the gap between germline ends came to 10 bases. Here the CDR3 reads CASRGGGNTEAFF. CDR3 DNA sequence: TGTGCCAGCAGGGGGGGAGGTAACACTGAAGCTTTCTTT.

Written as DNA, the CDR3 is TGTGCCAGTTCCCATGGGCCCCAGCAGCCCCAGCATTTT. This gives the protein CASSHGPQQPQHF. The chain combines TRBV19 with TRBJ1-5; D remains unclear. The V gene's germline CDR1 is LNHDA and CDR2 SQIVND (reference sequence). The CDR3 length is 13 residues. Trimming took off 8 bases at V and 7 bases at J, with 15 bases between the two ends.

Many counts were recorded for this clonotype. V and J are TRBV4-1 and TRBJ2-7; TRBD1 might be the D (5 bases). This CDR3 has 13 amino acids. Germline CDR1 is MGHRA and CDR2 is YSYEKL. The germline V and J ends were trimmed by 3 bases and 3 bases, with 9 bases remaining between them. The CDR3 protein is CASSQPQGYEQYF. The CDR3 region has the DNA TGCGCCAGCAGCCAGCCCCAGGGCTACGAGCAGTACTTC.

The chain couples TRBV7-3 to TRBJ2-2, with D possibly being TRBD1 or TRBD2 (8 bases each). Germline V gene sequence: CDR1 SGHTA, CDR2 FQGTGA. V lost 5 bases to trimming and J lost 4 bases, with 17 bases between them. This CDR3 region has 16 residues. For the CDR3, the DNA is TGTGCCAGCAGCCCCCAGGGGGCGGGGGGCACCGGGGAGCTGTTTTTT. Translating it yields CASSPQGAGGTGELFF.

This clonotype showed up many times. This chain joins TRBV24-1 and TRBJ2-2; the match to TRBD2 covers 8 bases. The CDR3 covers 15 residues. Trimming took 4 bases from V and 6 from J; bases not matched to a gene: 6. CDR1 and CDR2 (germline): KGHDR, SFDVKD. This chain's CDR3 is CATSDPTSGPGELFF. The DNA for the CDR3 is TGTGCCACCAGTGACCCCACTAGCGGCCCCGGGGAGCTGTTTTTT.

This clonotype was seen more than once but under ten times. The J gene is TRBJ1-4, the V gene TRBV3-1; the D gene is possibly TRBD1 (6 bases). CDR1 and CDR2 from the germline V gene are LGHDT and YNNKEL (reference sequence). The CDR3 contains 14 residues. The germline V and J ends were trimmed by 5 bases and 4 bases, with 11 bases remaining between them. In DNA, the CDR3 is TGTGCCAGCAGCACGACAGGATATAATGAAAAACTGTTTTTT. Translation: CASSTTGYNEKLFF.

The J gene is TRBJ2-1, the V gene TRBV4-1; 8 bases match TRBD1. This CDR3 has 17 residues. The germline V gene encodes CDR1 MGHRA and CDR2 YSYEKL. V lost 1 base to trimming and J lost 7 bases; unmatched junction nucleotides: 12. The CDR3 loop reads CASSQGGARTGINEQFF. Here the CDR3 DNA reads TGCGCCAGCAGCCAAGGGGGGGCGCGGACAGGGATTAATGAGCAGTTCTTC.